Presented here are 25 T cell receptor beta chains from one specimen sequenced in a study of monozygotic twins with inflammatory bowel disease. TCRdb reprocessed the 5' RACE reads and keeps a single row for each CDR3 protein, giving no DNA. The table lists more than 300,000 distinct CDR3 sequences, with 2% to 3% in the top ten. Sequenced sample: blood. The receptor source for this set is a human donor with ulcerative colitis or Crohn's disease, or a healthy co-twin of an affected twin (not recorded which).

The rearrangement uses TRBV9 and TRBJ1-3. The germline V gene encodes CDR1 SGDLS and CDR2 YYNGEE. This CDR3 contains 18 residues. CDR3 in amino acids: CASSVYEGRASSGNTIYF.

V usage is TRBV29-1 and J usage is TRBJ2-1; TCRdb selects TRBD2, and the lack of DNA leaves this call unchecked. Germline values: CDR1 SQVTM, CDR2 ANQGSEA. This CDR3 comprises 15 residues. The CDR3 sequence: CSVAGRADSYNEQFF.

V and J are TRBV7-2 and TRBJ1-1. Germline V gene lookup returns CDR1 SGHTA and CDR2 FQGNSA. The CDR3 loop spans 13 amino acids. CDR3 region: CASSLVPATEAFF.

The chain is built from TRBV3-1 and TRBJ2-3; lacking DNA, the TRBD1 call made by TCRdb goes unchecked. The CDR3 is made up of 16 amino acids. CDR1 and CDR2 from the germline V gene are LGHDT and YNNKEL (reference sequence). The CDR3 sequence is CASSPRAGVSTDTQYF.

V and J are TRBV5-1 and TRBJ2-7; lacking DNA, the TRBD1 call made by TCRdb goes unchecked. This CDR3 contains 13 residues. Germline V lookup: CDR1 SGHRS, CDR2 YFSETQ. CDR3 loop: CASSLSGDYEQYF.

The V and J genes are TRBV30 and TRBJ2-3; the D call from TCRdb, TRBD2, cannot be confirmed without DNA. From germline, CDR1 is GTSNPN and CDR2 SVGIG (reference sequence). The CDR3 is 16 amino acids. The CDR3: CACSMTSGGSTDTQYF.

The chain has TRBV5-1 and TRBJ2-2; TCRdb returns TRBD1, unconfirmable since there is no DNA. This CDR3 is 16 amino acids long. Germline V CDR1 and CDR2: SGHRS, YFSETQ. The CDR3 is CASTLAGGTNTGELFF.

The chain is built from TRBV11-2 and TRBJ2-3; without DNA, the TCRdb call of TRBD1 cannot be checked. Germline CDR1 is SGHAT and CDR2 is FQNNGV. The CDR3 spans 17 residues. This CDR3 reads CASSFRQGGLGTDTQYF. The full variable domain, completed using reference TRBV11-2 and TRBJ2-3, is EAGVAQSPRYKIIEKRQSVAFWCNPISGHATLYWYQQILGQGPKLLIQFQNNGVVDDSQLPKDRFSAERLKGVDSTLKIQPAKLEDSAVYLCASSFRQGGLGTDTQYFGPGTRLTVL.

The chain recombines TRBV3-1 with TRBJ2-6. This CDR3 has 16 residues. The germline V gene has CDR1 LGHDT and CDR2 YNNKEL (reference sequence). This chain's CDR3 is CASSQGSSSGANVLTF.

The chain couples TRBV20-1 to TRBJ1-2; TCRdb lists TRBD1, though no DNA is available to test this call. This CDR3 is built from 14 residues. Germline assignment: CDR1 DFQATT and CDR2 SNEGSKA (reference sequence). The CDR3 here is CSAGGQGYLYGYTF.

The chain uses TRBV20-1 and TRBJ2-5; TCRdb proposes TRBD1, but this gene call is untestable without DNA. The CDR3 runs to 13 residues. CDR1 and CDR2 (germline): DFQATT, SNEGSKA (reference sequence). CDR3 protein: CSAPRQGRETQYF.

The V gene is TRBV18, the J gene TRBJ2-5; the TCRdb D gene call, TRBD1, has no DNA to confirm it. Germline CDR1 is KGHSH and CDR2 is LQKENI. This CDR3 is built from 19 residues. CDR3 region: CASSPPGQGMAGLGETQYF.

The chain is built from TRBV5-6 and TRBJ2-7; TCRdb picks TRBD1, but there is no DNA to check that call. From germline, CDR1 is SGHDT and CDR2 YYEEEE. The CDR3 is 13 amino acids. CDR3 region: CASSSTAAYEQYF.

The CDR3 spells CASSLGLAGAYQETQYF. The chain joins TRBV5-5 to TRBJ2-5; TCRdb calls TRBD2, which cannot be checked without DNA. The CDR3 extends over 17 amino acids. Germline CDR1 is SGHKS and CDR2 is YYEKEE (reference sequence).

The chain recombines TRBV12-3 or TRBV12-4 with TRBJ2-7; as DNA is missing, the TRBD1 call by TCRdb cannot be tested. This CDR3 region has 16 residues. The CDR3 region is CASSFTGQGRNYEQYF.

This chain links TRBV7-2 with TRBJ1-2; absent DNA, TCRdb's TRBD1 call cannot be checked. The V gene's germline CDR1 is SGHTA and CDR2 FQGNSA. The CDR3 contains 17 residues. The CDR3 loop is CASSLVWDRGIDYGYTF.

The chain combines TRBV18 with TRBJ2-5. The CDR3 runs 16 residues. Germline loops: CDR1 KGHSH, CDR2 LQKENI. The CDR3 sequence: CASSPPSLAFRETQYF.

The V and J genes are TRBV4-2 and TRBJ2-1; TCRdb's assignment of TRBD2 cannot be checked, as there is no DNA. Germline V gene data show CDR1 as LGHNA and CDR2 as YNFKEQ. This CDR3 region has 20 residues. CDR3 sequence: CASSQDWSSGGHGIYNEQFF.

CDR3 sequence reads: CAWTGYYHEQYF. The J gene is TRBJ2-7, the V gene TRBV30; TCRdb outputs TRBD1, but without DNA this stays unchecked. Per the germline V gene, CDR1 is GTSNPN and CDR2 is SVGIG (reference sequence). The CDR3 consists of 12 residues.

This chain connects TRBV4-3 to TRBJ1-1. In germline, CDR1 is LGHNA, CDR2 YSLEER. The CDR3 has 18 amino acids. CDR3 region: CASSHLLIPSPTGTEAFF.

The chain is built from TRBV4-2 and TRBJ2-1; TCRdb lists TRBD2, though no DNA is available to test this call. The CDR3 spans 14 residues. CDR1 and CDR2 from the germline V gene are LGHNA and YNFKEQ. The CDR3 loop is CASSTSSGRGEQFF.

The rearrangement links TRBV30 to TRBJ1-1. Germline-derived CDR1 and CDR2 are GTSNPN and SVGIG (reference sequence). This CDR3 has 11 residues. The CDR3 protein is CGWGIDTEAFF.

This chain connects TRBV7-3 to TRBJ2-2; TCRdb calls TRBD1, which cannot be checked without DNA. Germline V gene data show CDR1 as SGHTA and CDR2 as FQGTGA. The CDR3 runs to 17 residues. This chain's CDR3 is CASSPISGTGLTGELFF.

The chain recombines TRBV25-1 with TRBJ1-2. CDR1 and CDR2 (germline): MGHDK, SYGVNS. CDR3 length: 12 amino acids. This CDR3 reads CASSGAGPGYTF.

This chain uses TRBV29-1 with TRBJ2-7. This CDR3 has 12 residues. The germline V gene has CDR1 SQVTM and CDR2 ANQGSEA. This CDR3 reads CSGGQSSYEQYF.